This T cell receptor (beta chain) was documented in a study of blood T cell repertoires in COVID-19. The CDR3 covers 14 residues. The germline gives CDR1 MNHEY, CDR2 SVGAGI. Trimming took 3 bases from V and 9 from J, leaving 15 bases between them. Produced via immunoSEQ multiplex PCR; TCRdb's table is partial and in-frame only. The data show 200,000 to 250,000 clones, more than 75% seen once. This chain links TRBV6-5 with TRBJ1-3; unclear D gene. The sample consisted of peripheral blood. The source of this sequence is an older man with acute or convalescent COVID-19. This CDR3 reads CASSYNIGVGTIYF. CDR3 nucleotides: TGTGCCAGCAGTTATAACATAGGAGTTGGCACCATATATTTT.